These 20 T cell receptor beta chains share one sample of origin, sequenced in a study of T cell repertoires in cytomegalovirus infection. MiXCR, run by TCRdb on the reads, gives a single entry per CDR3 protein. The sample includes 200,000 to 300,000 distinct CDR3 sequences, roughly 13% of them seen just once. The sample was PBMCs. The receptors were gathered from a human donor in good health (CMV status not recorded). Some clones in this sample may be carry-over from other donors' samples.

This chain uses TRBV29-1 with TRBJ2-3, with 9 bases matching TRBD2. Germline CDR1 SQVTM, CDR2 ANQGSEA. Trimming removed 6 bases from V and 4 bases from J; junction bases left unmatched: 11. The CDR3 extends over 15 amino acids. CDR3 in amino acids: CSVLGLAGSPDTQYF. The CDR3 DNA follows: TGCAGCGTCCTCGGTCTAGCGGGAAGTCCAGATACGCAGTATTTT.

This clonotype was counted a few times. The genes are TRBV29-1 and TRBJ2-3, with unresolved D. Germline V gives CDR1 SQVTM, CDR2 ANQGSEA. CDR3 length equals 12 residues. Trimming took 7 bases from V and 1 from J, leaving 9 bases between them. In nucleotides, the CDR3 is TGCAGCGGATTCGCGGGCACAGATACGCAGTATTTT. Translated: CSGFAGTDTQYF.

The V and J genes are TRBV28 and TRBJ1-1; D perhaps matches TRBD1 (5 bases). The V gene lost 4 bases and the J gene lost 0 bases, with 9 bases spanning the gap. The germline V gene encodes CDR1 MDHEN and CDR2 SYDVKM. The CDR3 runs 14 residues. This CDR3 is CASSSYRLNTEAFF. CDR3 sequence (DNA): TGTGCCAGCAGTTCCTACAGGTTGAACACTGAAGCTTTCTTT.

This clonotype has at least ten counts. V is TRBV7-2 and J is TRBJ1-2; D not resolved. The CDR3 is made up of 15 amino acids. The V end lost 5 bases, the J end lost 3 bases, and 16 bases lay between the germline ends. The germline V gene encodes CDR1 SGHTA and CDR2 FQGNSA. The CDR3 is CASSPIFGDYYGYTF. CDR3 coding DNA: TGTGCCAGCAGCCCAATCTTCGGAGACTACTATGGCTACACCTTC.

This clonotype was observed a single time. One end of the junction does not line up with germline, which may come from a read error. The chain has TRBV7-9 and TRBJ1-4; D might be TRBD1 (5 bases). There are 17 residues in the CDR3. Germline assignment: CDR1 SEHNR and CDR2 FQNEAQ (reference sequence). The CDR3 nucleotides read TGTGCCAGCAGCCCCATCCGGGACGCAACAAGTGAAGAAATACTGTTTTTT. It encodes CASSPIRDATSEEILFF.

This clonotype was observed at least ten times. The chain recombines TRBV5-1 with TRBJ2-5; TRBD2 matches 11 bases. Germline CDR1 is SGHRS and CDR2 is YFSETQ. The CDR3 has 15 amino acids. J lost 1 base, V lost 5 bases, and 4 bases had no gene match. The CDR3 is CASRAGTSGQETQYF. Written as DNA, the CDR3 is TGCGCCAGCAGGGCCGGGACTAGCGGCCAAGAGACCCAGTACTTC.

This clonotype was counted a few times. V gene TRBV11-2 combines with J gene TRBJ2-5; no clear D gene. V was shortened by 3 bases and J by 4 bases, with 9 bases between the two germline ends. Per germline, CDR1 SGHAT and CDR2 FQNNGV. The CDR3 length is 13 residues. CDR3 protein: CASSFSSGETQYF. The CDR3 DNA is TGTGCCAGCAGCTTCAGCTCTGGAGAGACCCAGTACTTC.

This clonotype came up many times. The CDR3 loop reads CASSLTEYEAFF. The CDR3, as DNA: TGCGCCAGCAGCCTGACAGAGTATGAAGCTTTCTTT. This chain links TRBV5-1 with TRBJ1-1, with D possibly being TRBD1 (5 bases). Germline CDR1 SGHRS, CDR2 YFSETQ. The CDR3 covers 12 residues. Trimming removed 4 bases at V and 7 bases at J, with 11 bases between.

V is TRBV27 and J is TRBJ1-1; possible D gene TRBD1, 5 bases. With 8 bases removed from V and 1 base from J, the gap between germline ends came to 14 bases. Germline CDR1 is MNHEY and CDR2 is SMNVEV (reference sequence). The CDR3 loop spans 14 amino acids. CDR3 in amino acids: CASPSGPGNTEAFF. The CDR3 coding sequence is TGTGCCAGCCCCTCGGGGCCAGGGAACACTGAAGCTTTCTTT.

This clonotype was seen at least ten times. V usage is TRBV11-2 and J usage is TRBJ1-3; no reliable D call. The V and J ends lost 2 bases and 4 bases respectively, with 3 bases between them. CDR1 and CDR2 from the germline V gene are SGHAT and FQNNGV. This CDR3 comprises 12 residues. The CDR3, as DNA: TGTGCCAGCAGCTTATACGGAAACACCATATATTTT. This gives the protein CASSLYGNTIYF.

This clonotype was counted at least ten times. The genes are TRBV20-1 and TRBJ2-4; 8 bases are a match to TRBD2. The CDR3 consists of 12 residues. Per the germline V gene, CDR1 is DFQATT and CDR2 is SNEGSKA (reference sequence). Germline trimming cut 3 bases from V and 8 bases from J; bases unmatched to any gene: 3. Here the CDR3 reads CSASSGGDIQYF. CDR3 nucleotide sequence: TGCAGTGCTAGCAGCGGGGGAGACATTCAGTACTTC.

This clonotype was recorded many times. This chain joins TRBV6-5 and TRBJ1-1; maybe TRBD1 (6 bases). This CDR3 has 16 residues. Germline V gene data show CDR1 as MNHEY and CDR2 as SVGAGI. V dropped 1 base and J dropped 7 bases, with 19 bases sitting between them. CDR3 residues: CASSYLPTGSSDEAFF. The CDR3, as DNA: TGTGCCAGCAGTTACTTACCGACAGGTTCCTCAGATGAAGCTTTCTTT.

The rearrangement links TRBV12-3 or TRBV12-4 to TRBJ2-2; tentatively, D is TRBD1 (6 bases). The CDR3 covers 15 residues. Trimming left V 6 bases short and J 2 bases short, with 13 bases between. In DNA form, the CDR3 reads TGTGCCAGCAGGCCGACAGGTTCCAACACCGGGGAGCTGTTTTTT. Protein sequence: CASRPTGSNTGELFF.

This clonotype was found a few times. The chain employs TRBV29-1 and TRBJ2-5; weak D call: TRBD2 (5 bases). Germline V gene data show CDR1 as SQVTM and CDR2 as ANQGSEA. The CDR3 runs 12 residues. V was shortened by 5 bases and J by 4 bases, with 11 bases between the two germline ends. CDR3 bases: TGCAGCGTTCGAAGCGGCTCAGAGACCCAGTACTTC. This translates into CSVRSGSETQYF.

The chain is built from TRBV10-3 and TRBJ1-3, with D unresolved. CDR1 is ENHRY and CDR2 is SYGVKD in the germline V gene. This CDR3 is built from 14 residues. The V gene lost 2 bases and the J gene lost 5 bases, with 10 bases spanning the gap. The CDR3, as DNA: TGTGCCATCAGTGAGGACGGGTCGAGAAACACCATATATTTT. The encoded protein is CAISEDGSRNTIYF.

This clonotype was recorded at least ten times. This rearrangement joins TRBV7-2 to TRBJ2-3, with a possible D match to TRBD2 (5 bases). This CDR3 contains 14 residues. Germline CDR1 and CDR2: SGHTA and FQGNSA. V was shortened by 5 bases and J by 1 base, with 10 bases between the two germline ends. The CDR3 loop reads CASSTSRGTDTQYF. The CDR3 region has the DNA TGTGCCAGCAGCACATCGAGGGGCACAGATACGCAGTATTTT.

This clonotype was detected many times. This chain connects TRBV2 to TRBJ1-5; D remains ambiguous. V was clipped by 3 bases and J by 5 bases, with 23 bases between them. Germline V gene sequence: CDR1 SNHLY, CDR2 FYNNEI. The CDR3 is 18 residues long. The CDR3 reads CASSDYPDTPGGDQPQHF. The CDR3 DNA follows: TGTGCCAGCAGTGATTATCCTGACACCCCGGGAGGTGATCAGCCCCAGCATTTT.

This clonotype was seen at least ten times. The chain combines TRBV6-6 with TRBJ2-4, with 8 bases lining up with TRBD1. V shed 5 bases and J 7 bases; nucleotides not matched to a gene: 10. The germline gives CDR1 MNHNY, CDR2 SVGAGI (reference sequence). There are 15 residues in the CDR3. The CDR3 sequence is CASSGGTGARNIQYF. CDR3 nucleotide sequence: TGTGCCAGCAGTGGAGGGACAGGAGCAAGGAACATTCAGTACTTC.

The CDR3 nucleotides read TGTGCCAGCAGTTACTCGATAACCCCAGACAGGAGGTCCGAAGCTTTCTTT. This sequence encodes CASSYSITPDRRSEAFF. The chain carries TRBV6-5 and TRBJ1-1, with D perhaps TRBD1 (6 bases). The CDR3 sequence is 17 residues long. V gave up 0 bases and J gave up 8 bases, with 22 bases separating them. The germline CDR1 and CDR2 sequences are MNHEY and SVGAGI.

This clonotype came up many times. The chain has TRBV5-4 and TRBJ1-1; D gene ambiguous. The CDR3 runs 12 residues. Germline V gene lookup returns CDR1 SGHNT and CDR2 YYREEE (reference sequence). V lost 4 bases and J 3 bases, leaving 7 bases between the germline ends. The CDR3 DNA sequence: TGTGCCAGCAGCGTCCGGGACACTGAAGCTTTCTTT. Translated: CASSVRDTEAFF.